This T cell receptor (beta chain) was recovered during a study of shared clonotypes between healthy human individuals. Sorted-subset replicate PCR reactions were performed with roughly 200 ng DNA, corresponding to roughly 29,000 T cell genomes. Produced via immunoSEQ multiplex PCR; TCRdb's table is partial and in-frame only. The data hold 2 million to 2.5 million clones, with 90% to 95% observed a single time. CDR1 is SGHKS and CDR2 is YYEKEE in the germline V gene (reference sequence). The V and J ends lost 1 base and 0 bases respectively, with 23 bases between them. This CDR3 region has 19 residues.

The gene calls are TRBV5-5 and TRBJ2-7; TRBD1 might be the D (5 bases). This receptor was obtained from a young man in good health. Specimen: naive CD4+ T cells sorted from blood. As for subset: CD45RA+ positively selected. The CDR3 DNA reads TGTGCCAGCAGCTTGAATTTTAGGACAAACACCTATTTCTCCTACGAGCAGTACTTC. Protein product: CASSLNFRTNTYFSYEQYF. Combining the CDR3 with reference TRBV5-5 and TRBJ2-7 gives the whole variable domain DAGVTQSPTHLIKTRGQQVTLRCSPISGHKSVSWYQQVLGQGPQFIFQYYEKEERGRGNFPDRFSARQFPNYSSELNVNALLLGDSALYLCASSLNFRTNTYFSYEQYFGPGTRLTVT.